This entry describes one T cell receptor beta chain. Measured with immunoSEQ multiplex PCR; TCRdb has only the in-frame clones, and not every one. The profile shows roughly 2,400 clones, approximately 94% of them singletons. This specimen comes from a study of tumor T cells in aggressive B-cell lymphoma. Germline CDR1 is MDHEN and CDR2 is SYDVKM. This CDR3 is 15 amino acids long. V was pared by 4 bases and J by 4 bases, with 16 bases between. The receptor was derived from an adult with diffuse large B cell lymphoma. Material: tumor tissue. V gene TRBV28 combines with J gene TRBJ2-5; the D gene is possibly TRBD1 (6 bases). The CDR3, as DNA: TGTGCCAGCAGTTCTGGACAGCCTGGTTCAGAGACCCAGTACTTC. Encoded protein: CASSSGQPGSETQYF.